This T cell receptor (beta chain) was found in a study of T cell repertoires in ileal Crohn's disease. On the study more broadly: The M6 sample came from neoterminal ileum during colonoscopy after surgery.

This CDR3 region has 14 residues. The V gene's germline CDR1 is MNHEY and CDR2 SVGAGI. V trimming: 6 bases; J trimming: 2 bases; junction bases outside the gene matches: 5. Each sample's TCRB immunosequencing used 450 to 650 nanograms of biopsy DNA. The table came from immunoSEQ multiplex PCR; TCRdb's copy has only in-frame clones and leaves some out. The repertoire consists of some 12,000 clones, with approximately 80% occurring once and the leading ten covering over 13%. Documented time point: neoterminal ileum biopsy at postoperative endoscopy, about 6 months after surgery. The TCR was taken from an adult with Crohn's disease. The chain combines TRBV6-5 with TRBJ2-3; 7 nucleotides align to TRBD1. The sequencing input was ileal tissue. DNA for the CDR3: TGTGCCAGCAGATTACAGGGGTTCACAGATACGCAGTATTTT. It codes for CASRLQGFTDTQYF.